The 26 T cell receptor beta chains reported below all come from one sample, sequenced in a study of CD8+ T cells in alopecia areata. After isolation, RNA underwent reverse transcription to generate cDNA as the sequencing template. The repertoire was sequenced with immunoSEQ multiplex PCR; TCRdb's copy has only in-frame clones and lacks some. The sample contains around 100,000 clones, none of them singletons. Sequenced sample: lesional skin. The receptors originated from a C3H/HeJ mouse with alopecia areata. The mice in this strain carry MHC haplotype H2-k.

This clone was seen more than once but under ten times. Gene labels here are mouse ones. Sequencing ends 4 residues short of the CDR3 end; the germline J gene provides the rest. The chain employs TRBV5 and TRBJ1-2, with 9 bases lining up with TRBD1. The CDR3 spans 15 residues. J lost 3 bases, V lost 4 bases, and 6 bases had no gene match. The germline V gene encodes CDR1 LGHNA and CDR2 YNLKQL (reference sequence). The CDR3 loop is CASSPGQGRDSDYTF. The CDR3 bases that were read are TGTGCCAGCAGCCCGGGACAGGGAAGGGACTCC.

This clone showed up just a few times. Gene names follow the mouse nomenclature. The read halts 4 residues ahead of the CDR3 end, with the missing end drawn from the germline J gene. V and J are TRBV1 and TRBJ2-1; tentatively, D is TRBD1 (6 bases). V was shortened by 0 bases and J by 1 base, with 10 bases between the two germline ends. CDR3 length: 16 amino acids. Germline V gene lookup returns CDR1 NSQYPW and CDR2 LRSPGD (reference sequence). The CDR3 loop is CTCSADRDINYAEQFF. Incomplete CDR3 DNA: TGCACCTGCAGTGCAGATCGGGACATAAACTATGCT.

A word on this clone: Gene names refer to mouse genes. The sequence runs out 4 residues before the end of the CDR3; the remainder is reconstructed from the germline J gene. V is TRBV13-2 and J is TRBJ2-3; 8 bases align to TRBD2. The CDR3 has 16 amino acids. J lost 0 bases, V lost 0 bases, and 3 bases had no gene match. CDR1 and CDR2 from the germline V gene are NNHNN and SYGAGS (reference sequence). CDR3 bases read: TGTGCCAGCGGTGATGCACTGGGGGCTAGTGCAGAA. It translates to CASGDALGASAE. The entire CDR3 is CASGDALGASAETLYF.

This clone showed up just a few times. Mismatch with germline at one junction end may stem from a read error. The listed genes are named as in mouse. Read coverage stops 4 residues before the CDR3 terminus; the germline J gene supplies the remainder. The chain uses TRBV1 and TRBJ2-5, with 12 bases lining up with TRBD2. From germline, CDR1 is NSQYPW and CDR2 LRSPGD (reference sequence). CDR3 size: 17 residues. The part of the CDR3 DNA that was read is TGCCCCTGCAGTGCACGACTGGGGGGGCGCCCCCAAGAC. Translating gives CPCSARLGGRPQD. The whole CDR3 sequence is CPCSARLGGRPQDTQYF.

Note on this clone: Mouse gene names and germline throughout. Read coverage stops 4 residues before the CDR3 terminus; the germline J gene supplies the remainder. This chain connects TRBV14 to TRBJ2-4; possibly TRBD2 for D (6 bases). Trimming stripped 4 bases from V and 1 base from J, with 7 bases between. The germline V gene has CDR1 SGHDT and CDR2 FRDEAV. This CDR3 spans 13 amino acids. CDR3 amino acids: CASSRGGQNTLYF. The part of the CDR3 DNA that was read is TGTGCCAGCAGTCGGGGGGGTCAAAAC.

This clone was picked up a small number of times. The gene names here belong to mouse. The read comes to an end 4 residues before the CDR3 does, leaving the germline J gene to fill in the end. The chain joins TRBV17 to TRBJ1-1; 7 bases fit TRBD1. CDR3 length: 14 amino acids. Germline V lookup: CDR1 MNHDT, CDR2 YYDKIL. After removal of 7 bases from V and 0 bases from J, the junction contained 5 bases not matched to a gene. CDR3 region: CASTSGTANTEVFF. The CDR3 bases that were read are TGTGCTAGCACCTCCGGGACAGCAAACACA.

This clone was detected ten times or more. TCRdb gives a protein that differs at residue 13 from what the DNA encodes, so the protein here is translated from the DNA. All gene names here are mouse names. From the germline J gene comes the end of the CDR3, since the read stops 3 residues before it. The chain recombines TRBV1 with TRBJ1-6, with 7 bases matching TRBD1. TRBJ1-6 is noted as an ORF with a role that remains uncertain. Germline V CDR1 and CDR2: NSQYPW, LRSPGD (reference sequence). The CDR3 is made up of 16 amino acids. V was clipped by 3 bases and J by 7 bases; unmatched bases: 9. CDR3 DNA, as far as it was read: TGCACCTGCAGTGCTCGACAGGGAGGAGGGAATTCGCCC. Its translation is CTCSARQGGGNSP. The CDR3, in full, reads CTCSARQGGGNSPLYF.

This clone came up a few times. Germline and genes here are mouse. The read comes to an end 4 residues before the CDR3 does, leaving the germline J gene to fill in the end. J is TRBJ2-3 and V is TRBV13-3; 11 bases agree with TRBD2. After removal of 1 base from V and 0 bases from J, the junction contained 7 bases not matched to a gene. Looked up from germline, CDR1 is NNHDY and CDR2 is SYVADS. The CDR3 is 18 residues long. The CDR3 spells CASSDKGLGVLSAETLYF. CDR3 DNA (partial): TGTGCCAGCAGTGATAAGGGACTGGGGGTCTTAAGTGCAGAA.

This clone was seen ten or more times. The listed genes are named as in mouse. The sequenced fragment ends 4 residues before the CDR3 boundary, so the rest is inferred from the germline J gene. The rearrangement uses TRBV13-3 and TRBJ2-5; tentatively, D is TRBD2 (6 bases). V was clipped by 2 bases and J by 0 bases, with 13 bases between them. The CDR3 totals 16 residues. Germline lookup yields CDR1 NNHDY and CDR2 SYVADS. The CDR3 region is CASSEPGTLNQDTQYF. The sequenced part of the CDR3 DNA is TGTGCCAGCAGTGAACCCGGGACTCTTAACCAAGAC. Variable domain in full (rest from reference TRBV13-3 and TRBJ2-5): EAAVTQSPRSKVAVTGGKVTLSCHQTNNHDYMYWYRQDTGHGLRLIHYSYVADSTEKGDIPDGYKASRPSQENFSLILELASLSQTAVYFCASSEPGTLNQDTQYFGPGTRLLVL.

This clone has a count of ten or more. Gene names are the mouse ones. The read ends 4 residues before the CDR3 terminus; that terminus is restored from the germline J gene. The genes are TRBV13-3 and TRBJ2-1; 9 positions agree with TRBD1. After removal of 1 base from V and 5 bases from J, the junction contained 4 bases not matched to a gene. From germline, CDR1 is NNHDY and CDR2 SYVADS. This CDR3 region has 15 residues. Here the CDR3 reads CASSDWDRENAEQFF. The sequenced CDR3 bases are TGTGCCAGCAGTGATTGGGACAGGGAGAATGCT.

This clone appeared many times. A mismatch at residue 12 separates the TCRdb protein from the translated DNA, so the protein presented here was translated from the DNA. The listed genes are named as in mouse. CDR3 bases read: TGTGCCAGCAGTGATCTGGTTTCCTATAATTCGCCC. Protein: CASSDLVSYNSP. The whole CDR3 sequence is CASSDLVSYNSPLYF. The chain carries TRBV13-3 and TRBJ1-6; D is unclear. The read is 3 residues too short to cover the CDR3 end, so that end is filled in from the germline J gene. TRBJ1-6 is identified as an open reading frame with a role that is uncertain. The V end was cut by 1 base, the J end by 0 bases, with 5 bases between. Germline-derived CDR1 and CDR2 are NNHDY and SYVADS. The CDR3 spans 15 residues.

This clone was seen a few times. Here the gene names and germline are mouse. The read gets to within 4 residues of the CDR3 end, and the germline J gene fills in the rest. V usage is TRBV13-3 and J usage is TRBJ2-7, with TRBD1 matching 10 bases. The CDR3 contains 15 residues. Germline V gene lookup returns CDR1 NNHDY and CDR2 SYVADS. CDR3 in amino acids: CASSDARTGGDEQYF. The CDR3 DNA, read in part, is TGTGCCAGCAGTGATGCTAGGACAGGGGGGGAT.

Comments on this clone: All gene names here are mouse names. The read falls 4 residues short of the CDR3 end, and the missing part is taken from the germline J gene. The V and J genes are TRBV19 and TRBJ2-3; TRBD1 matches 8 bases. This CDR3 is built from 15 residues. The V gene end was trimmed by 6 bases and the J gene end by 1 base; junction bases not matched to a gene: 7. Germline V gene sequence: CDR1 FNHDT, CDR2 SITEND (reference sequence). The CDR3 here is CASTSTGEGAETLYF. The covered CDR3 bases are TGTGCCAGCACCTCGACAGGGGAGGGTGCAGAA.

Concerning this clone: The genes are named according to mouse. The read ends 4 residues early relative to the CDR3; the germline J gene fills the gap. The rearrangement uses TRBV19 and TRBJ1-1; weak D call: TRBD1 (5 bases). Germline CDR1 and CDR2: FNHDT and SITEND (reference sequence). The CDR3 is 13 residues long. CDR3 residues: CASSSRTGGEVFF. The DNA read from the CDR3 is TGTGCCAGCAGTTCGCGGACTGGGGGA.

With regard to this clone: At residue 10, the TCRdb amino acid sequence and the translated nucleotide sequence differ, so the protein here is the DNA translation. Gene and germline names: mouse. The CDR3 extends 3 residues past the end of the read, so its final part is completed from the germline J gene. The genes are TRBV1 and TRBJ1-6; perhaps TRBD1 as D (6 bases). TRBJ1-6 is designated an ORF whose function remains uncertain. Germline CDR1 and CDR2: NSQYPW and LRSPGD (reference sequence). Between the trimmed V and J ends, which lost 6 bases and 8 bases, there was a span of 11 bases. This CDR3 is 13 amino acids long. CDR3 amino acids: CTCRRGRDSPLYF. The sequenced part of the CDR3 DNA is TGCACCTGCAGGAGGGGGAGAGATTCGCCC.

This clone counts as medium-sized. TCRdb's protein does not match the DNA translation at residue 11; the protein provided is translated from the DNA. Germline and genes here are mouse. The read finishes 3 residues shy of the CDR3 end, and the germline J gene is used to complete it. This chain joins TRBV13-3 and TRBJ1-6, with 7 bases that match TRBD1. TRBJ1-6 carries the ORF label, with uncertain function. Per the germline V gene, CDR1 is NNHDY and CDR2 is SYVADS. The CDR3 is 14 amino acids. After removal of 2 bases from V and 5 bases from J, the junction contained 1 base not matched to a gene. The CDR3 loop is CASSDGTDNSPLYF. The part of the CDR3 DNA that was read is TGTGCCAGCAGTGACGGGACAGATAATTCGCCC.

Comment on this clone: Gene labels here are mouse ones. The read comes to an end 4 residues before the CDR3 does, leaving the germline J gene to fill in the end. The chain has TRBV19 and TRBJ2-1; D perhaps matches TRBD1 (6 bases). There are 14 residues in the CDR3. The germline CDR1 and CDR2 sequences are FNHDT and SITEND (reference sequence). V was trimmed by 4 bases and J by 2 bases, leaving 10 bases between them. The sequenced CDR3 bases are TGTGCCAGCAGTTCCCCAGGGGACTATGCT. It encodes CASSSPGDYA. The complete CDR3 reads CASSSPGDYAEQFF.

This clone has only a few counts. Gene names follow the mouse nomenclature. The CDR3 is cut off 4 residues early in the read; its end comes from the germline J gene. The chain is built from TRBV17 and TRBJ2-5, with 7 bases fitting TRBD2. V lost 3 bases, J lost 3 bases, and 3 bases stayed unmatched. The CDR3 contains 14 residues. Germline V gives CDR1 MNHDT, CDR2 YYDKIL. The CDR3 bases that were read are TGTGCTAGCAGTAGCCGGACTGGACAAGAC. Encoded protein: CASSSRTGQD. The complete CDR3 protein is CASSSRTGQDTQYF.

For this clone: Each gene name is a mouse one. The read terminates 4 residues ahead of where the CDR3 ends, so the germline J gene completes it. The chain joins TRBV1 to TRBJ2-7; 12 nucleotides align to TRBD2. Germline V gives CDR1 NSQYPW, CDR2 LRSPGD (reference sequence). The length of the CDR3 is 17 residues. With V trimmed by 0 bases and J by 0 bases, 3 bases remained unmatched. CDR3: CTCSADGDWGDSYEQYF. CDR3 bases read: TGCACCTGCAGTGCAGATGGGGACTGGGGGGACTCCTAT.

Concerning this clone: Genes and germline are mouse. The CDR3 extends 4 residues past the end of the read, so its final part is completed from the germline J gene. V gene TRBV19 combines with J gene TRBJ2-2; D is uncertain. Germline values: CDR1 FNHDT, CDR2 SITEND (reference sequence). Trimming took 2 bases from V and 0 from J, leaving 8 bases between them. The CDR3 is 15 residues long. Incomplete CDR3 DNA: TGTGCCAGCAGTATCATACAAACAAACACCGGG. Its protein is CASSIIQTNTG. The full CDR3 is CASSIIQTNTGQLYF.

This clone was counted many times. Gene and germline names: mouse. The CDR3 bases that were read are TGTGCCAGCAGTGAGTCCCGGGACAGA. Its translation is CASSESRDR. The whole CDR3 protein reads CASSESRDREVFF. This sequence joins TRBV13-3 and TRBJ1-1; 7 bases fit TRBD1. The read finishes 4 residues shy of the CDR3 end, and the germline J gene is used to complete it. The CDR3 contains 13 residues. CDR1 is NNHDY, CDR2 SYVADS, per germline.

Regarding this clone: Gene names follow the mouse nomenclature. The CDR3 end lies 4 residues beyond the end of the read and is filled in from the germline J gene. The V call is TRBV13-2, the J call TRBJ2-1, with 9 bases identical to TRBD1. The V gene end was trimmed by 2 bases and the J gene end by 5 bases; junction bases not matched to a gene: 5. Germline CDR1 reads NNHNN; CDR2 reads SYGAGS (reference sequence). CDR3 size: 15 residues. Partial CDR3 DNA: TGTGCCAGCGGTGAGCCGGGACAGGGAGATGCT. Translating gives CASGEPGQGDA. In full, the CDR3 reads CASGEPGQGDAEQFF.

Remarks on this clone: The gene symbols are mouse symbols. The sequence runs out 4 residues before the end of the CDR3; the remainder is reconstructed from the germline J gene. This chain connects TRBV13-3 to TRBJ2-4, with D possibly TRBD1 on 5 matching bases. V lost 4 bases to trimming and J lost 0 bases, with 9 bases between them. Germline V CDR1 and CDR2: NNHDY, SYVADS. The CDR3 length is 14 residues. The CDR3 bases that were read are TGTGCCAGCAGTCAAACAGGTAGTCAAAAC. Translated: CASSQTGSQN. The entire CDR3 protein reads CASSQTGSQNTLYF.

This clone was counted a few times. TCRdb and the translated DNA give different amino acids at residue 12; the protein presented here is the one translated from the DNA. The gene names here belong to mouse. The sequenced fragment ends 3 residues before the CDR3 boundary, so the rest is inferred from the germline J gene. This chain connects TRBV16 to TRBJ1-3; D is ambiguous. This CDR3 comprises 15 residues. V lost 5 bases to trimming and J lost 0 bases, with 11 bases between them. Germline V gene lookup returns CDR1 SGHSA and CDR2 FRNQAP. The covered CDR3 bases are TGTGCAAGCAGCGCCTCTGACAATTCTGGAAATACG. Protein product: CASSASDNSGNT. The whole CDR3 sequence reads CASSASDNSGNTLYF.

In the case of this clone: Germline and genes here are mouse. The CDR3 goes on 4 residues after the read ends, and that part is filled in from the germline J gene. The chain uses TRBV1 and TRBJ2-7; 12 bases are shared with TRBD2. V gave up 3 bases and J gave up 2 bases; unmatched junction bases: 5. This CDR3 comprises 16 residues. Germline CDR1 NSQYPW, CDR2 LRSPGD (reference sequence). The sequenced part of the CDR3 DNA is TGCACCTGCAGTGCGGGGCGGGACTGGGGGGCCTAT. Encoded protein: CTCSAGRDWGAY. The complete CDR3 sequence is CTCSAGRDWGAYEQYF.

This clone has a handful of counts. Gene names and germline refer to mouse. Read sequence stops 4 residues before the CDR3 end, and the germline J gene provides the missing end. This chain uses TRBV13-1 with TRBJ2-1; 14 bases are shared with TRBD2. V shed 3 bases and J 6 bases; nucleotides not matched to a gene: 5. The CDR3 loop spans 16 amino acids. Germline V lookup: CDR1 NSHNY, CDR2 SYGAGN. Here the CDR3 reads CASSGDWGGAGAEQFF. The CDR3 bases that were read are TGTGCCAGCAGTGGGGACTGGGGGGGCGCCGGTGCT.